What follows are 25 T cell receptor beta chains derived from one specimen sequenced in a study of control samples from healthy donors and cancer patients. Assay: immunoSEQ multiplex PCR; the TCRdb copy retains only in-frame clones and omits some. The table has about 130,000 clones, over 80% seen once. Sequences were obtained from blood. Receptors were obtained from a woman aged 45-60 years in good health.

This clone was observed once. The rearrangement links TRBV6-5 to TRBJ1-6; D possibly corresponds to TRBD1 (5 bases). The CDR3 loop spans 12 amino acids. CDR1 MNHEY and CDR2 SVGAGI come from the germline V gene. V was cut by 8 bases and J by 7 bases, with 9 bases left in between. CDR3 in amino acids: CASGPGNSPLHF. CDR3 bases: TGTGCCAGCGGGCCAGGGAATTCACCCCTCCACTTT.

The V gene is TRBV12-5, the J gene TRBJ2-1; 10 nucleotides agree with TRBD2. In germline, CDR1 is LGHNT, CDR2 FRNRAP. CDR3 length equals 15 residues. J gave up 6 bases and V 6 bases, and 8 bases lay outside the gene matches. The CDR3 is CASGLGLASRNEQFF. CDR3 sequence (DNA): TGTGCTAGTGGCCTGGGACTAGCGTCCCGCAATGAGCAGTTCTTC. The full variable domain, in which reference TRBV12-5 and TRBJ2-1 provide the parts outside the CDR3, is DARVTQTPRHKVTEMGQEVTMRCQPILGHNTVFWYRQTMMQGLELLAYFRNRAPLDDSGMPKDRFSAEMPDATLATLKIQPSEPRDSAVYFCASGLGLASRNEQFFGPGTRLTVL.

The chain employs TRBV5-6 and TRBJ1-4; 9 nucleotides agree with TRBD1. Germline lookup yields CDR1 SGHDT and CDR2 YYEEEE. The CDR3 covers 17 residues. The ends lost 4 bases at V and 5 bases at J; junction bases unmatched: 12. The CDR3 DNA reads TGTGCCAGCAGCCGCGGGACAGGGATACCTCTGAATGAAAAACTGTTTTTT. Protein product: CASSRGTGIPLNEKLFF.

The J gene is TRBJ2-1, the V gene TRBV5-4; no clear D gene. Deletions cut 0 bases from V and 9 bases from J, with 7 bases between. The CDR3 contains 12 residues. CDR1 is SGHNT and CDR2 is YYREEE in the germline V gene (reference sequence). This chain's CDR3 is CASSLDGREQFF. In DNA form, the CDR3 reads TGTGCCAGCAGCTTGGACGGACGTGAGCAGTTCTTC.

In this sample, this clone turned up a few times. The rearrangement joins TRBV6-1 to TRBJ1-2; tentatively, D is TRBD1 (6 bases). Trimming removed 0 bases at V and 8 bases at J, with 10 bases between. The CDR3 runs 13 residues. Germline values: CDR1 MNHNS, CDR2 SASEGT. The DNA for the CDR3 is TGTGCCAGCAGTGAAGCGGGGGGGCCCGGCTACACCTTC. Amino acid sequence: CASSEAGGPGYTF.

The chain has TRBV2 and TRBJ1-1; TRBD1 might be the D (6 bases). Looked up from germline, CDR1 is SNHLY and CDR2 is FYNNEI. Trimming took off 2 bases at V and 5 bases at J, with 9 bases between the two ends. There are 13 residues in the CDR3. CDR3 sequence: CASSEIGGTEAFF. In nucleotides, the CDR3 is TGTGCCAGCAGTGAAATAGGGGGGACTGAAGCTTTCTTT.

V is TRBV28 and J is TRBJ2-5; the match to TRBD1 covers 7 bases. Germline loops: CDR1 MDHEN, CDR2 SYDVKM. V was pared by 3 bases and J by 5 bases, with 6 bases of the junction left unmatched. There are 14 residues in the CDR3. In DNA, the CDR3 is TGTGCCAGCAGTTTGACAGGGAATTGGGAGACCCAGTACTTC. Translation: CASSLTGNWETQYF. The whole variable domain, filled in from reference TRBV28 and TRBJ2-5, reads DVKVTQSSRYLVKRTGEKVFLECVQDMDHENMFWYRQDPGLGLRLIYFSYDVKMKEKGDIPEGYSVSREKKERFSLILESASTNQTSMYLCASSLTGNWETQYFGPGTRLLVL.

The genes are TRBV3-1 (or the pseudogene TRBV3-2) and TRBJ2-3, with D unresolved. With 3 bases removed from V and 4 bases from J, the gap between germline ends came to 8 bases. This CDR3 is 13 amino acids long. CDR1 is LGHDT, CDR2 YNNKEL, per germline (reference sequence). The CDR3 protein is CASSQLRADTQYF. The CDR3 DNA reads as TGTGCCAGCAGCCAGCTTAGGGCAGATACGCAGTATTTT.

The V call is TRBV2, the J call TRBJ1-2; 7 positions agree with TRBD1. V was pared by 8 bases and J by 2 bases, with 8 bases of the junction left unmatched. The CDR3 contains 14 residues. Germline CDR1 SNHLY, CDR2 FYNNEI. The CDR3 reads CASGRDRLNYGYTF. The CDR3 DNA follows: TGTGCCAGCGGCCGGGACAGATTAAACTATGGCTACACCTTC.

This chain links TRBV6-1 with TRBJ1-4; a weak D match, TRBD1 (6 bases). There are 20 residues in the CDR3. Trimming removed 0 bases from V and 0 bases from J, with 20 bases in between. Germline V gene data show CDR1 as MNHNS and CDR2 as SASEGT. DNA of the CDR3: TGTGCCAGCAGTGAAGCCATCTACAGGGAGTCCCGAGCAACTAATGAAAAACTGTTTTTT. This gives the protein CASSEAIYRESRATNEKLFF.

The chain links TRBV28 to TRBJ2-3; the D is unclear. The CDR3 has 12 residues. With 6 bases removed from V and 2 bases from J, the gap between germline ends came to 6 bases. Germline values: CDR1 MDHEN, CDR2 SYDVKM. CDR3 DNA sequence: TGTGCCAGCAGAGATAACACAGATACGCAGTATTTT. This codes for CASRDNTDTQYF. Full variable domain (remainder filled in from reference TRBV28 and TRBJ2-3): DVKVTQSSRYLVKRTGEKVFLECVQDMDHENMFWYRQDPGLGLRLIYFSYDVKMKEKGDIPEGYSVSREKKERFSLILESASTNQTSMYLCASRDNTDTQYFGPGTRLTVL.

The rearrangement joins TRBV28 to TRBJ1-2, with 9 bases that match TRBD1. Germline assignment: CDR1 MDHEN and CDR2 SYDVKM. The CDR3 sequence is 12 residues long. Unmatched junction bases numbered 7, after V lost 11 bases and J lost 6 bases. This CDR3 is CAGGQGNHGYTF. The CDR3 DNA sequence: TGTGCCGGGGGACAGGGAAATCATGGCTACACCTTC.

Comment on this clone: One junction end disagrees with the germline gene, perhaps due to a read error. J is TRBJ1-1 and V is TRBV12-3 or TRBV12-4; no definite D call. The CDR3 has 13 residues. The CDR3 DNA sequence: TGTGCCAGCAGTTTAGCAGCGAACACCGAAGCTTTCTTT. Its translation: CASSLAANTEAFF.

The chain joins TRBV7-9 to TRBJ1-5, with D possibly matching TRBD1 (5 bases). Trimming pared 5 bases from V and 1 base from J, leaving 15 bases between. Germline V gene lookup returns CDR1 SEHNR and CDR2 FQNEAQ (reference sequence). The CDR3 runs 16 residues. The CDR3 spells CASSINLGGSNQPQHF. The CDR3, as DNA: TGTGCCAGCAGCATAAATTTGGGGGGGAGCAATCAGCCCCAGCATTTT.

This chain joins TRBV6-5 and TRBJ1-2; 10 bases map to TRBD1. After removal of 3 bases from V and 5 bases from J, the junction contained 6 bases not matched to a gene. CDR1 MNHEY and CDR2 SVGAGI come from the germline V gene. The CDR3 spans 15 residues. The DNA of the CDR3 is TGTGCCAGCAGTTATCTCGGGGACAGGGGTTATGGCTACACCTTC. Its protein is CASSYLGDRGYGYTF.

The chain uses TRBV19 and TRBJ1-2; D is uncertain. The germline V gene encodes CDR1 LNHDA and CDR2 SQIVND (reference sequence). CDR3 length: 14 residues. V shed 5 bases and J shed 5 bases, with 15 bases lying between them. The DNA for the CDR3 is TGTGCCAGTAGTTTGGCCGGGCCGAAATATGGCTACACCTTC. As protein: CASSLAGPKYGYTF.

V is TRBV7-2 and J is TRBJ2-7; perhaps TRBD2 as D (5 bases). CDR3 length equals 14 residues. Between the trimmed V and J ends, which lost 2 bases and 3 bases, there was a span of 11 bases. Germline loops: CDR1 SGHTA, CDR2 FQGNSA. The CDR3 reads CASSLTGSNYEQYF. The CDR3 DNA is TGTGCCAGCAGCTTAACGGGGTCGAACTACGAGCAGTACTTC.

This rearrangement joins TRBV29-1 to TRBJ1-2; 12 bases map to TRBD1. CDR1 and CDR2 (germline): SQVTM, ANQGSEA. The CDR3 runs to 12 residues. V gave up 6 bases and J gave up 8 bases; unmatched junction bases: 4. The CDR3 DNA follows: TGCAGCGTCGGGACAGGGGGCGGGGGCTACACCTTC. Translating it yields CSVGTGGGGYTF.

The chain links TRBV7-8 to TRBJ2-1; tentative D call: TRBD2 (6 bases). The germline V gene encodes CDR1 SGHVS and CDR2 FQNEAQ. The CDR3 runs to 15 residues. V was trimmed by 1 base and J by 9 bases, leaving 16 bases between them. CDR3 amino acids: CASSLVTLVGGEQFF. The CDR3 coding sequence is TGTGCCAGCAGCTTAGTGACTCTTGTGGGGGGTGAGCAGTTCTTC.

J is TRBJ2-2 and V is TRBV11-2; possibly TRBD1 for D (5 bases). V gave up 5 bases and J gave up 1 base, with 11 bases separating them. Germline loops: CDR1 SGHAT, CDR2 FQNNGV. The CDR3 spans 15 residues. DNA of the CDR3: TGTGCCAGCAGCCCCCTTCAGGGGAACACCGGGGAGCTGTTTTTT. Residues: CASSPLQGNTGELFF.

This sequence joins TRBV30 and TRBJ1-1; D is undetermined. CDR1 GTSNPN and CDR2 SVGIG come from the germline V gene (reference sequence). This CDR3 contains 13 residues. Deletions cut 4 bases from V and 2 bases from J, with 11 bases between. CDR3 bases: TGTGCCTGGACCTCGACGGTAAACACTGAAGCTTTCTTT. Encoded protein: CAWTSTVNTEAFF.

The genes are TRBV19 and TRBJ1-5; 11 bases are shared with TRBD1. The germline V gene encodes CDR1 LNHDA and CDR2 SQIVND (reference sequence). Trimming removed 4 bases from V and 3 bases from J; junction bases left unmatched: 5. The CDR3 has 16 amino acids. The CDR3 DNA follows: TGTGCCAGTAGTACCTGGACAGGGGGCTTCAATCAGCCCCAGCATTTT. Its translation is CASSTWTGGFNQPQHF.

This clone has just one count. The chain employs TRBV28 and TRBJ1-1; D is unclear. This CDR3 comprises 14 residues. Germline values: CDR1 MDHEN, CDR2 SYDVKM. V gave up 6 bases and J gave up 0 bases, with 11 bases separating them. CDR3 residues: CASRSGQMNTEAFF. CDR3 sequence (DNA): TGTGCCAGCAGATCGGGCCAAATGAACACTGAAGCTTTCTTT.

V gene TRBV6-4 combines with J gene TRBJ2-7; D possibly corresponds to TRBD1 (5 bases). Germline CDR1 reads MRHNA; CDR2 reads SNTAGT. V shed 4 bases and J shed 5 bases, with 9 bases lying between them. The CDR3 has 12 amino acids. The CDR3 DNA follows: TGTGCCAGCAGTGTTCAGGGCCACGAGCAGTACTTC. Translation gives CASSVQGHEQYF.

The V call is TRBV28, the J call TRBJ2-3; D possibly uses TRBD1 or TRBD2 (5 bases each). From germline, CDR1 is MDHEN and CDR2 SYDVKM. The CDR3 spans 14 residues. Between the trimmed V and J ends, which lost 4 bases and 0 bases, there was a span of 8 bases. For the CDR3, the DNA is TGTGCCAGCAGTTGGGGGATTAGCACAGATACGCAGTATTTT. As protein: CASSWGISTDTQYF.